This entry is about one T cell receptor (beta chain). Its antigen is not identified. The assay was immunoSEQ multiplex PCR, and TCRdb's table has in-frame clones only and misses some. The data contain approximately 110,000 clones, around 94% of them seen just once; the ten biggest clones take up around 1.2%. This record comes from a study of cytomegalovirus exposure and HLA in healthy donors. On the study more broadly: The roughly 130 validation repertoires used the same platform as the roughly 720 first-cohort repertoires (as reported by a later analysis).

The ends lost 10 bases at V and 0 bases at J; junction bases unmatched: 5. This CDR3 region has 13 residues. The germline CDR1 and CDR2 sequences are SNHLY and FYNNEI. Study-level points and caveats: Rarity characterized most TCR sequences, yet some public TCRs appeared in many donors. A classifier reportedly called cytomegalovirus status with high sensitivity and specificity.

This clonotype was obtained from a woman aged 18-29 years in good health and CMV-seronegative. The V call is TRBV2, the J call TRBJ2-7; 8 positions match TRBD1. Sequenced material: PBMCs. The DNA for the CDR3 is TGTGCCACCCGGACAGGGTCCTCCTACGAGCAGTACTTC. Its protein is CATRTGSSYEQYF.